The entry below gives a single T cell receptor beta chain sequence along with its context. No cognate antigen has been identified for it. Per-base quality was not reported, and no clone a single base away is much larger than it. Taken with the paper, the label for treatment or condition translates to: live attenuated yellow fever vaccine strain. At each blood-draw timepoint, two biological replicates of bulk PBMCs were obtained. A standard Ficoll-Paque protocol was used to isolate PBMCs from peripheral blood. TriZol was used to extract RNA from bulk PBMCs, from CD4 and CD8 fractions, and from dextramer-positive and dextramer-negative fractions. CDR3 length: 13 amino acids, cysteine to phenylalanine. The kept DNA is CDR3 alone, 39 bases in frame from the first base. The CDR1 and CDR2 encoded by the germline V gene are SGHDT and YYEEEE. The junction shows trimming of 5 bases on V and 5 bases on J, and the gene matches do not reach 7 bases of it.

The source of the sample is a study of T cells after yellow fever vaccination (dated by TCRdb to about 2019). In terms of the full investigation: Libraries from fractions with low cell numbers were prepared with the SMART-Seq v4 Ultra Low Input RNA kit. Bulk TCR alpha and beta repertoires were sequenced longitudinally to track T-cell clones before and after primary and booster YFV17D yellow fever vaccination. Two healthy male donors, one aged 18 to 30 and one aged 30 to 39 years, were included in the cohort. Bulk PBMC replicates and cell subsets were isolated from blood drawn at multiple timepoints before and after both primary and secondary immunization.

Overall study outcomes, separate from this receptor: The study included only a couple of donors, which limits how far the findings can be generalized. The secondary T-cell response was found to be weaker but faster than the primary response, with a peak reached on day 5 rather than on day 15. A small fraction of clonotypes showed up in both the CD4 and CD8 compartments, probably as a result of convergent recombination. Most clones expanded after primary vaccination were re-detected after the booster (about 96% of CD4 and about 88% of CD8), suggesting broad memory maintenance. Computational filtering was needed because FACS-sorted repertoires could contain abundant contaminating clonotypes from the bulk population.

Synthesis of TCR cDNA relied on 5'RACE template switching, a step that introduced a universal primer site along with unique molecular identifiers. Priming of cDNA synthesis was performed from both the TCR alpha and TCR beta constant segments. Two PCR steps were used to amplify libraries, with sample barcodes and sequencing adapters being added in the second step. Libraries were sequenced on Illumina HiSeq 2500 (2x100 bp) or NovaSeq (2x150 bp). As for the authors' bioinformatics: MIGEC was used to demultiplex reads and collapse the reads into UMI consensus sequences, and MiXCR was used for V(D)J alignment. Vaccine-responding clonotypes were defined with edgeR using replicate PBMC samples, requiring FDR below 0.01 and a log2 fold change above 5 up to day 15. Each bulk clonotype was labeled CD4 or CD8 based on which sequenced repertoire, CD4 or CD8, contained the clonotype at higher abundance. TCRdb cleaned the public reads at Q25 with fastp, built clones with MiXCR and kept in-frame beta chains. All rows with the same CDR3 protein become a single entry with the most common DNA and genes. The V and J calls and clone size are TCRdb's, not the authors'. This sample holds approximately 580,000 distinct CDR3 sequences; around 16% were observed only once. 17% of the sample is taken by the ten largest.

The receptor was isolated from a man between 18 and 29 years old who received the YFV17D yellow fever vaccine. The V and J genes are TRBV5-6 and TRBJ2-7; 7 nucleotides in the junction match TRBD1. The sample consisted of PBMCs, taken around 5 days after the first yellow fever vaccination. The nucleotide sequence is TGTGCCAGCAGTACGACAGGGTCCAACGAGCAGTACTTC. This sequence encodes CASSTTGSNEQYF.